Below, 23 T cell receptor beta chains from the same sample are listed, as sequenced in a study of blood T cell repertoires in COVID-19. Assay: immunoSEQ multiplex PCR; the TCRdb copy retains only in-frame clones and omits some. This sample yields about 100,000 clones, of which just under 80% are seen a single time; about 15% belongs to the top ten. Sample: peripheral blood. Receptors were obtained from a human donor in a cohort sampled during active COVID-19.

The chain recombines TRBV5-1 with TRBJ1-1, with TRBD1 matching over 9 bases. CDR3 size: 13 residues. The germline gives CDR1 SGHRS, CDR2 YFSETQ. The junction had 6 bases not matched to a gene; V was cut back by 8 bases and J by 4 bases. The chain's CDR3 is CARRQGESTEAFF. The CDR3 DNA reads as TGCGCCAGAAGACAGGGGGAGAGCACTGAAGCTTTCTTT.

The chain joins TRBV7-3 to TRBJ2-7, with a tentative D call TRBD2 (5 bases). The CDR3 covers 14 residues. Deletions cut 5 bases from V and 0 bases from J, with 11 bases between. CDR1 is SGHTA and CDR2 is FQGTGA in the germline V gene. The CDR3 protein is CASSPGLDSYEQYF. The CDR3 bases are TGTGCCAGCAGCCCCGGACTCGACTCCTACGAGCAGTACTTC. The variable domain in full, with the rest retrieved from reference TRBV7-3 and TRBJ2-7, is GAGVSQTPSNKVTEKGKYVELRCDPISGHTALYWYRQSLGQGPEFLIYFQGTGAADDSGLPNDRFFAVRPEGSVSTLKIQRTERGDSAVYLCASSPGLDSYEQYFGPGTRLTVT.

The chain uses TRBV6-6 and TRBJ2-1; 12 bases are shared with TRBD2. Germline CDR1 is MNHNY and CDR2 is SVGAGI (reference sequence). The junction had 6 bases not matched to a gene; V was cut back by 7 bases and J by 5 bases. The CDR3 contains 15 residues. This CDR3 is CASTLRLAGDNEQFF. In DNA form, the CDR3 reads TGTGCCAGCACCTTAAGACTAGCGGGAGACAATGAGCAGTTCTTC.

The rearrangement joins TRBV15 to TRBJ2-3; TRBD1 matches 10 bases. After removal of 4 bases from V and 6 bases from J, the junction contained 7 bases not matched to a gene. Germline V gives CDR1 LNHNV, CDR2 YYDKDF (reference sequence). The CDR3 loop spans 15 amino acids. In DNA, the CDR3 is TGTGCCACCAGCACCCGGGACAGGGGCATGGATACGCAGTATTTT. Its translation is CATSTRDRGMDTQYF.

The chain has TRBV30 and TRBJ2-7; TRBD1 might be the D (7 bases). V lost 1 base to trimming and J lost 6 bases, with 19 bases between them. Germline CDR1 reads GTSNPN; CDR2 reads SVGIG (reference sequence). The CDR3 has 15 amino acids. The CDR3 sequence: CAWSATSRQGGEQYF. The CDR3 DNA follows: TGTGCCTGGAGTGCTACCTCCCGACAGGGAGGCGAGCAGTACTTC.

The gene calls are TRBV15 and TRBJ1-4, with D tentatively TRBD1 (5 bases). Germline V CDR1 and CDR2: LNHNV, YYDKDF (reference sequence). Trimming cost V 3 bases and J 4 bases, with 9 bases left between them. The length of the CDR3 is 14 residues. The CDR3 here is CATSRGGFNEKLFF. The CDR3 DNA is TGTGCCACCAGCAGGGGGGGGTTTAATGAAAAACTGTTTTTT.

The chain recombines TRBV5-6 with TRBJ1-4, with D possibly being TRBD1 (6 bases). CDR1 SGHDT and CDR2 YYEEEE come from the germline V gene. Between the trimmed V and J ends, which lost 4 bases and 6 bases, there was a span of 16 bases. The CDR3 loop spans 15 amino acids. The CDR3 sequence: CASSGSGGWDEKLFF. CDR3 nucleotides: TGTGCCAGCAGCGGGAGCGGGGGCTGGGATGAAAAACTGTTTTTT.

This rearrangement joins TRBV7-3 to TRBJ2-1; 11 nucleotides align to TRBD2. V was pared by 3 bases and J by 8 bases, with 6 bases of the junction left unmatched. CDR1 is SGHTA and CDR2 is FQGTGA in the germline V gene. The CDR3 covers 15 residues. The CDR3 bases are TGTGCCAGCAGCTTGCTAGCGGGAGGTATCGATGAGCAGTTCTTC. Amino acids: CASSLLAGGIDEQFF.

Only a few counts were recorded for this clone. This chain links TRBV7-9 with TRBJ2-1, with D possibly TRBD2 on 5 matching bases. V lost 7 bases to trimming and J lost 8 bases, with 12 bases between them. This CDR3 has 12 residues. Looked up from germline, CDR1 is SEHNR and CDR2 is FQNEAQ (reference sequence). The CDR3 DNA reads TGTGCCAGCAACGGAGGTCGGGATGAGCAGTTCTTC. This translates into CASNGGRDEQFF. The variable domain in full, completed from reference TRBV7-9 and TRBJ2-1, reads DTGVSQNPRHKITKRGQNVTFRCDPISEHNRLYWYRQTLGQGPEFLTYFQNEAQLEKSRLLSDRFSAERPKGSFSTLEIQRTEQGDSAMYLCASNGGRDEQFFGPGTRLTVL.

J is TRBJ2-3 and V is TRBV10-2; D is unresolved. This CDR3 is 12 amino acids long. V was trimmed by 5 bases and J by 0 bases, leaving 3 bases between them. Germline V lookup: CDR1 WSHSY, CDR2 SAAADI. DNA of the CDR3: TGCGCCAGCAGTTCTAGCACAGATACGCAGTATTTT. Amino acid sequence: CASSSSTDTQYF.

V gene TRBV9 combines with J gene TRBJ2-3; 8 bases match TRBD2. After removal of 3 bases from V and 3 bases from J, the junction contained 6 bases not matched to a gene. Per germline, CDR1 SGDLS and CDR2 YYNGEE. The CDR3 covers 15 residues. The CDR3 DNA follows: TGTGCCAGCAGCGCGAAGCGGGGGTCTACAGATACGCAGTATTTT. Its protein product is CASSAKRGSTDTQYF.

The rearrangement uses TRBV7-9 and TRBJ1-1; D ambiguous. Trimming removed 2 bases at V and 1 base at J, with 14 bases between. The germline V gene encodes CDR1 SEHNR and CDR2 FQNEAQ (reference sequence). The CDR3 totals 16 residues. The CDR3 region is CASSLPGGWKNTEAFF. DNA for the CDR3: TGTGCCAGCAGCTTACCAGGTGGGTGGAAGAACACTGAAGCTTTCTTT.

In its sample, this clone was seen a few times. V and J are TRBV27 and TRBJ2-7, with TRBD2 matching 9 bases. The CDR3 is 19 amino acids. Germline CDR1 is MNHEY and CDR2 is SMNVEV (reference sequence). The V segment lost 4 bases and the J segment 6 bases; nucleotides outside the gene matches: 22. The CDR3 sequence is CASSSDRKRTSDLLREQYF. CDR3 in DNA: TGTGCCAGCAGTTCGGACCGAAAACGGACTAGCGACCTCCTCCGCGAGCAGTACTTC.

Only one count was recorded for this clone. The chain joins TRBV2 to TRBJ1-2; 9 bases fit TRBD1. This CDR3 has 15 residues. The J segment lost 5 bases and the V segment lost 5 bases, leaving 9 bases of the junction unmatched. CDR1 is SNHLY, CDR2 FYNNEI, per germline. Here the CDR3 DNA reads TGTGCCAGCAGTAGGGGACAGGGTTTGGGATATGGCTACACCTTC. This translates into CASSRGQGLGYGYTF.

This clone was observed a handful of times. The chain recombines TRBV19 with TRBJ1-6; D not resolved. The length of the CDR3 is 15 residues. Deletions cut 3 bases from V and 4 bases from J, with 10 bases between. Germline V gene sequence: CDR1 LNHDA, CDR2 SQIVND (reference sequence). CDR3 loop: CASSIKSRYNSPLHF. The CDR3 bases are TGTGCCAGTAGTATTAAGAGTCGGTATAATTCACCCCTCCACTTT.

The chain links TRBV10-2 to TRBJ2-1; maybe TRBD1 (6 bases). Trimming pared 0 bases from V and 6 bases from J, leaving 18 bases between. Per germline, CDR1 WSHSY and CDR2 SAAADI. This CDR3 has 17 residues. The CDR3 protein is CASSESKGVQGANEQFF. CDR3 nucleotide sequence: TGCGCCAGCAGTGAGTCTAAGGGGGTACAGGGTGCCAATGAGCAGTTCTTC.

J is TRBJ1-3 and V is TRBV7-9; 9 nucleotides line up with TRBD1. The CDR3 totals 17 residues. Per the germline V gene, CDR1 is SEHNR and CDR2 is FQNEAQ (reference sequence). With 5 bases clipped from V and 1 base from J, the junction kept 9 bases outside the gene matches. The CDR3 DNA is TGTGCCAGCAGCCCAGGGGACAGGGCCATGTCTGGAAACACCATATATTTT. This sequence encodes CASSPGDRAMSGNTIYF.

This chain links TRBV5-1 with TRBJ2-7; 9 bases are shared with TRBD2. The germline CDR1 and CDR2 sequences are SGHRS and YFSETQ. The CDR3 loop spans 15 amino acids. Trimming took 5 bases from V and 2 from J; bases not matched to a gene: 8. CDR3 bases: TGCGCCAGCAGGTTAGCGGGGGTTAATCCCTACGAGCAGTACTTC. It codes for CASRLAGVNPYEQYF.

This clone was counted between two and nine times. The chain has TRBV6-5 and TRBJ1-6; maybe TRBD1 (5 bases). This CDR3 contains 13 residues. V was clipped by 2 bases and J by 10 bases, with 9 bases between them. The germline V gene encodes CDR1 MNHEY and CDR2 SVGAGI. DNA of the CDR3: TGTGCCAGCAGTTACAGGGGAACGTCACCCCTCCACTTT. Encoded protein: CASSYRGTSPLHF.

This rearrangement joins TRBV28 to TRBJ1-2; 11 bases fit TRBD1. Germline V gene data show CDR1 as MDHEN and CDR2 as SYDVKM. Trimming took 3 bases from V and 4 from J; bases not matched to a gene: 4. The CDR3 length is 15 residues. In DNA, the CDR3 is TGTGCCAGCAGTTTGGGCGGGACAGGGGGCTATGGCTACACCTTC. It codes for CASSLGGTGGYGYTF.

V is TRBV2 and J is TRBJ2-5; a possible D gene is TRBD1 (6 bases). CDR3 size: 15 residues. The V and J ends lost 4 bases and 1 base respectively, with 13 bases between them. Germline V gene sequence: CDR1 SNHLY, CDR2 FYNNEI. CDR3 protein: CASSADRITQETQYF. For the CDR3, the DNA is TGTGCCAGCAGTGCCGACAGGATAACCCAAGAGACCCAGTACTTC.

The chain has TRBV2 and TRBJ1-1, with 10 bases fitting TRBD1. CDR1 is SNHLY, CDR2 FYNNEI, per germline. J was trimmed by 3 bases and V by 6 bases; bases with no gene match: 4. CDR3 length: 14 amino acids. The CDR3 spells CASRPGQGYTEAFF. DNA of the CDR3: TGTGCCAGCAGGCCGGGACAGGGGTACACTGAAGCTTTCTTT.

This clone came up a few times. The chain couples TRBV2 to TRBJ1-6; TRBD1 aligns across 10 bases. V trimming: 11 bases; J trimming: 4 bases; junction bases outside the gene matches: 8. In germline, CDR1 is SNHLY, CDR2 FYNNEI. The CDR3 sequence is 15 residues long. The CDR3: CADSTGGLYNSPLHF. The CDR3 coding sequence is TGTGCCGACTCGACAGGGGGCTTGTATAATTCACCCCTCCACTTT.